The present entry profiles one T cell receptor beta chain with its context. Some clones are missing from TCRdb's copy, which holds only in-frame ones; the method was immunoSEQ multiplex PCR. The sample gives fewer than 150,000 clones, around 80% of which show up once; over 5% is in the top ten. The entry originates in a study of blood T cell repertoires in COVID-19. The CDR3 runs 15 residues. Germline-derived CDR1 and CDR2 are SGHRS and YFSETQ. The junction had 10 bases not matched to a gene; V was cut back by 4 bases and J by 9 bases. The V and J genes are TRBV5-1 and TRBJ2-1, with 10 bases that match TRBD2. This receptor was taken from a human donor in a cohort sampled during active COVID-19. The specimen sequenced was peripheral blood. CDR3 sequence: CASSPGLADGGEQFF. The CDR3 nucleotides read TGCGCCAGCAGCCCTGGACTAGCGGACGGCGGTGAGCAGTTCTTC. The full variable domain, completed using reference TRBV5-1 and TRBJ2-1, is KAGVTQTPRYLIKTRGQQVTLSCSPISGHRSVSWYQQTPGQGLQFLFEYFSETQRNKGNFPGRFSGRQFSNSRSEMNVSTLELGDSALYLCASSPGLADGGEQFFGPGTRLTVL.